A selection of T cell receptor beta chains follows, all from one sample in a study of blood T cell repertoires in COVID-19. Assay: immunoSEQ multiplex PCR; the TCRdb copy retains only in-frame clones and omits some. Of under 150,000 clones in the sample, around 84% were seen once. Sequenced: peripheral blood. All receptors derive from a woman of 80 years or more with acute or convalescent COVID-19. The CDR3 runs from the conserved cysteine through the conserved F or W. The D gene is left open where the match is weak. The size field is filled for only some rows; it gives once, few, many or a size class.

V gene	J gene	clone size	D gene	CDR3 protein	CDR3 DNA
TRBV4-1	TRBJ1-5	NA	TRBD1	CASSQDRQGQVQPQHF	TGCGCCAGCAGCCAAGATCGACAGGGTCAGGTTCAGCCCCAGCATTTT
TRBV19	TRBJ1-2	NA	TRBD1	CASSLGTGNYGYTF	TGTGCCAGTAGTCTCGGGACAGGGAACTATGGCTACACCTTC
TRBV12-5	TRBJ1-5	NA	TRBD1	CASGPLTGGLNQPQHF	TGTGCTAGTGGTCCCCTGACAGGGGGCCTTAATCAGCCCCAGCATTTT
TRBV27	TRBJ1-6	NA	NA	CASSLAAYNSPLHF	TGTGCCAGCAGTCTCGCGGCCTATAATTCACCCCTCCACTTT
TRBV30	TRBJ1-6	NA	NA	CAWSKLSSYNSPLHF	TGTGCCTGGAGCAAACTGAGCTCCTATAATTCACCCCTCCACTTT
TRBV7-9	TRBJ1-5	NA	NA	CASSSSDQPQHF	TGTGCCAGCAGCTCCAGTGATCAGCCCCAGCATTTT
TRBV6-1	TRBJ1-1	NA	TRBD1	CASSGRDRVPRNGMNTEAFF	TGTGCCAGCAGTGGCCGGGACAGGGTGCCTAGGAATGGGATGAACACTGAAGCTTTCTTT
TRBV6-2/TRBV6-3	TRBJ2-3	NA	TRBD2	CASSYIRGGSPTDTQYF	TGTGCCAGCAGTTACATTCGCGGCGGGAGCCCCACAGATACGCAGTATTTT
TRBV2	TRBJ2-5	NA	TRBD1	CASSDPDRGIATQETQYF	TGTGCCAGCAGTGACCCCGACAGGGGGATAGCAACGCAAGAGACCCAGTACTTC
TRBV5-1	TRBJ2-7	NA	NA	CASSLFPTGSYEQYF	TGCGCCAGCAGCTTGTTCCCGACAGGATCCTACGAGCAGTACTTC
TRBV25-1	TRBJ2-3	NA	NA	CASSSRDFIADTQYF	TGTGCCAGCAGTTCCCGGGATTTTATCGCAGATACGCAGTATTTT
TRBV27	TRBJ2-7	NA	TRBD1	CASSLSETGVEQYF	TGTGCCAGCAGTTTATCCGAGACAGGGGTTGAGCAGTACTTC
TRBV7-6	TRBJ2-2	NA	TRBD1	CASSSSQGANTGELFF	TGTGCCAGCAGCTCCTCACAGGGGGCGAACACCGGGGAGCTGTTTTTT
TRBV7-2	TRBJ2-7	NA	NA	CASRPDYRLGEQYF	TGTGCCAGCAGGCCCGACTACCGACTAGGCGAGCAGTACTTC
TRBV19	TRBJ2-1	NA	TRBD1	CASRSEGTGSSYNEQFF	TGTGCCAGTAGGAGTGAAGGGACAGGGAGCTCCTACAATGAGCAGTTCTTC
TRBV6-5	TRBJ2-1	NA	NA	CASSKGTLVNEQFF	TGTGCCAGCAGTAAGGGGACTCTCGTGAATGAGCAGTTCTTC
TRBV7-2	TRBJ2-7	NA	TRBD1	CASSLYGTGILREQYF	TGTGCCAGCAGCTTATACGGGACAGGGATTCTACGCGAGCAGTACTTC
TRBV5-4	TRBJ1-1	NA	NA	CASSLARGGTEAFF	TGTGCCAGCAGCTTGGCCCGGGGGGGCACTGAAGCTTTCTTT
TRBV5-5	TRBJ1-5	NA	TRBD1	CASSPGTGWSQPQHF	TGTGCCAGCAGCCCCGGGACAGGGTGGTCTCAGCCCCAGCATTTT
TRBV19	TRBJ1-1	NA	TRBD1	CASSTGTGLVSEAFF	TGTGCCAGTAGTACCGGGACAGGGCTTGTGTCGGAAGCTTTCTTT
TRBV4-1	TRBJ2-1	NA	NA	CASSQDKGENNEQFF	TGCGCCAGCAGCCAAGACAAGGGAGAAAACAATGAGCAGTTCTTC
TRBV7-6	TRBJ1-1	few	TRBD1	CASSSRAGGMHTEAFF	TGTGCCAGCAGCTCCCGGGCAGGGGGCATGCACACTGAAGCTTTCTTT
TRBV7-9	TRBJ2-1	NA	TRBD2	CASSSLGLANNEQFF	TGTGCCAGCAGCTCTCTGGGACTAGCGAACAATGAGCAGTTCTTC
TRBV7-9	TRBJ1-1	NA	NA	CASSPLQGSEAFF	TGTGCCAGCAGCCCCCTCCAGGGGTCTGAAGCTTTCTTT
TRBV7-2	TRBJ2-3	NA	NA	CASSGGLSTDTQYF	TGTGCCAGCAGCGGTGGCCTTAGCACAGATACGCAGTATTTT
TRBV6-2/TRBV6-3	TRBJ1-2	NA	NA	CASSAGTSATF	TGTGCCAGCAGTGCCGGGACTAGTGCCACCTTC
TRBV7-9	TRBJ2-3	NA	NA	CASSLSGDTQYF	TGTGCCAGCAGCTTATCGGGAGATACGCAGTATTTT
TRBV18	TRBJ2-7	NA	TRBD1	CASSGTGGHSYEQYF	TGTGCCAGCTCAGGGACAGGGGGCCACTCCTACGAGCAGTACTTC
TRBV6-2/TRBV6-3	TRBJ2-4	NA	NA	CASSYDRNIQYF	TGTGCCAGCAGTTACGACAGAAACATTCAGTACTTC
TRBV7-2	TRBJ2-5	NA	TRBD1	CASSLGGQGVETQYF	TGTGCCAGCAGCTTAGGAGGCCAGGGGGTAGAGACCCAGTACTTC
TRBV10-2	TRBJ1-1	NA	TRBD1	CASRPGTGGTEAFF	TGCGCCAGCAGACCCGGGACAGGGGGGACTGAAGCTTTCTTT
TRBV3-1/TRBV3-2	TRBJ2-1	NA	TRBD2	CASSQVLAGGNEQFF	TGTGCCAGCAGCCAAGTACTAGCGGGGGGGAATGAGCAGTTCTTC
TRBV9	TRBJ2-2	NA	NA	CASSVVQGTGELFF	TGTGCCAGCAGCGTAGTACAGGGCACCGGGGAGCTGTTTTTT
TRBV7-2	TRBJ1-1	NA	NA	CASNKNTEAFF	TGTGCCAGCAACAAGAACACTGAAGCTTTCTTT
TRBV5-1	TRBJ1-5	NA	NA	CASSFSPGENQPQHF	TGCGCCAGCAGCTTTTCACCAGGGGAGAATCAGCCCCAGCATTTT
TRBV21-1	TRBJ1-1	few	NA	CASSTRGLVNTEAFF	TGTGCCAGCAGCACCAGGGGGCTCGTGAACACTGAAGCTTTCTTT
TRBV7-9	TRBJ2-7	once	TRBD1	CASSPGQGGSSYEQYF	TGTGCCAGCAGCCCCGGACAGGGGGGATCCTCCTACGAGCAGTACTTC
TRBV11-2	TRBJ1-1	NA	NA	CASSLVQGGEAFF	TGTGCCAGCAGCTTAGTACAGGGTGGTGAAGCTTTCTTT
TRBV28	TRBJ2-1	NA	TRBD1	CASSRDSGYNEQFF	TGTGCCAGCAGTCGGGACAGCGGTTACAATGAGCAGTTCTTC